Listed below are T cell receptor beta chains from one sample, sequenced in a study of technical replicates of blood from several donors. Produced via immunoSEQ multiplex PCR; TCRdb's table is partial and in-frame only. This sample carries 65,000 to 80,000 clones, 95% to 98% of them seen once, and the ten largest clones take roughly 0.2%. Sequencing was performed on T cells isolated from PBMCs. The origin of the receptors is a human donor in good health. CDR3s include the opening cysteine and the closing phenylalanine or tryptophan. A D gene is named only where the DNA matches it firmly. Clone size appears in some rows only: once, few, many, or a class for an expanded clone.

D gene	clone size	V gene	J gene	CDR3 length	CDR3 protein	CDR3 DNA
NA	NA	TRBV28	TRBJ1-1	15	CASSYSGGRDTEAFF	TGTGCCAGCAGCTACTCGGGGGGGAGAGACACTGAAGCTTTCTTT
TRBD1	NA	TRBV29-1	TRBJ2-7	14	CSVEVAQGYYEQYF	TGCAGCGTTGAAGTAGCACAGGGGTACTACGAGCAGTACTTC
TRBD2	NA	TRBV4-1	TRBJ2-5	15	CASSQVGLASETQYF	TGCGCCAGCAGCCAAGTGGGACTAGCGAGTGAGACCCAGTACTTC
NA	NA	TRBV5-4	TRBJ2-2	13	CASRRGAAGELFF	TGTGCCAGCAGGCGGGGTGCCGCCGGGGAGCTGTTTTTT
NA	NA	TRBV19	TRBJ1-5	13	CASSQGGKQPQHF	TGTGCCAGTAGCCAAGGGGGTAAGCAGCCCCAGCATTTT
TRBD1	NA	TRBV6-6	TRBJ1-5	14	CASRSDREGQPQHF	TGTGCCAGCAGATCGGACAGGGAAGGTCAGCCCCAGCATTTT
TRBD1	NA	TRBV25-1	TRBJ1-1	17	CASSEPPGQGVGPEAFF	TGTGCCAGCAGTGAACCCCCGGGACAGGGAGTAGGTCCTGAAGCTTTCTTT
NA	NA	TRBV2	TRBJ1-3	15	CASSDTYASGNTIYF	TGTGCCAGCAGTGACACCTACGCCTCTGGAAACACCATATATTTT
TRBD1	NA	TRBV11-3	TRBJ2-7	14	CASSRTGESYEQYF	TGTGCCAGCAGCAGGACAGGCGAATCCTACGAGCAGTACTTC
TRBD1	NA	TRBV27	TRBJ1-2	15	CASSRYDRGPYGYTF	TGTGCCAGCAGTCGATATGACAGGGGGCCGTATGGCTACACCTTC
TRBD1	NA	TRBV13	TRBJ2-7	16	CASSLGSGTGAYEQYF	TGTGCCAGCAGCTTGGGCTCCGGGACAGGGGCCTACGAGCAGTACTTC
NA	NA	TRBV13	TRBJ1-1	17	CASSSNYGDLLNTEAFF	TGTGCCAGCAGCTCCAATTATGGGGACTTGCTGAACACTGAAGCTTTCTTT
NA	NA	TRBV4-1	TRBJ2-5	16	CASSQDRLRGLETQYF	TGCGCCAGCAGCCAAGATCGTTTGCGGGGTTTGGAGACCCAGTACTTC
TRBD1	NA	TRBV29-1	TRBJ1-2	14	CSVGTGWTNYGYTF	TGCAGCGTTGGGACAGGGTGGACCAACTATGGCTACACCTTC
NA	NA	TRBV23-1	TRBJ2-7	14	CASSQLGPYYEQYF	TGCGCCAGCAGTCAACTGGGGCCCTACTACGAGCAGTACTTC
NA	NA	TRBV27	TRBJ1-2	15	CASSFRAGNNYGYTF	TGTGCCAGCAGTTTTCGGGCAGGGAATAACTATGGCTACACCTTC
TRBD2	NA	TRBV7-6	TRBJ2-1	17	CASSQEREVISYNEQFF	TGTGCCAGCAGCCAGGAGCGGGAGGTTATCTCCTACAATGAGCAGTTCTTC
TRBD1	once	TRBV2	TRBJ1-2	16	CASRAVLGQESYGYTF	TGTGCCAGCAGAGCTGTACTGGGACAGGAGTCATATGGCTACACCTTC
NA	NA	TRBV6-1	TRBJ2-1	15	CASSRSGQSYNEQFF	TGTGCCAGCAGCAGAAGCGGGCAATCCTACAATGAGCAGTTCTTC
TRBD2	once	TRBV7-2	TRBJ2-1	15	CASSLGLAEADEQFF	TGTGCCAGCAGCTTAGGACTAGCGGAAGCGGATGAGCAGTTCTTC
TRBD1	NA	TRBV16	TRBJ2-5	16	CASSQSLTGGTETQYF	TGTGCCAGCAGCCAATCTTTAACAGGGGGTACGGAGACCCAGTACTTC
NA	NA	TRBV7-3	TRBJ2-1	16	CASSQTGGASYNEQFF	TGTGCCAGCAGCCAAACCGGGGGAGCATCCTACAATGAGCAGTTCTTC
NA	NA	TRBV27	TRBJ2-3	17	CASSRRGGLAATDTQYF	TGTGCCAGCAGCCGCAGGGGTGGCCTAGCGGCGACAGATACGCAGTATTTT
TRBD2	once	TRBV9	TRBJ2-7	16	CASSPYSGSNLYEQYF	TGTGCCAGCAGCCCCTATAGCGGGTCAAACCTCTACGAGCAGTACTTC
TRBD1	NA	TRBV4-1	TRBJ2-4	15	CASSRPDRTKNIQYF	TGCGCCAGCAGCCGCCCGGACAGGACCAAAAACATTCAGTACTTC
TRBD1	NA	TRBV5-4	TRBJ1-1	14	CASSDEGGNTEAFF	TGTGCCAGCAGCGATGAAGGGGGCAACACTGAAGCTTTCTTT
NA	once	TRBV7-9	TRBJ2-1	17	CASSPRTKEGPTHEQFF	TGTGCCAGCAGCCCGAGGACTAAGGAAGGTCCGACCCATGAGCAGTTCTTC
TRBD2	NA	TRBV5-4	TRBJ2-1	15	CASSNAREAYNEQFF	TGTGCCAGCAGCAACGCGCGGGAGGCCTACAATGAGCAGTTCTTC
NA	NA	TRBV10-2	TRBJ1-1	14	CASSPNPENTEAFF	TGCGCCAGCAGCCCTAATCCCGAGAACACTGAAGCTTTCTTT
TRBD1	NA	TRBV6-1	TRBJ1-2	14	CASSFQTGGLGYTF	TGTGCCAGCAGTTTTCAGACAGGGGGCCTGGGCTACACCTTC
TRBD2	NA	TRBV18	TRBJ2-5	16	CASSVLAGGHQETQYF	TGTGCCAGCTCCGTGTTAGCGGGAGGGCACCAAGAGACCCAGTACTTC
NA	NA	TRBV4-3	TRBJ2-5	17	CASSQDLFRDLGETQYF	TGCGCCAGCAGCCAAGATCTATTCAGGGACTTAGGAGAGACCCAGTACTTC
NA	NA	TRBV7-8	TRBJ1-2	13	CASRGGGEGGYTF	TGTGCCAGCAGAGGGGGAGGGGAAGGTGGCTACACCTTC
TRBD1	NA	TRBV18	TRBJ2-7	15	CASSPTGVSSYEQYF	TGTGCCAGCTCACCGACAGGGGTCAGTTCCTACGAGCAGTACTTC
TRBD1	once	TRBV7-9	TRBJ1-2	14	CASSFGQGNYGYTF	TGTGCCAGCAGCTTCGGACAGGGGAACTATGGCTACACCTTC
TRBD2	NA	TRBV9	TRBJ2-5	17	CASSVGLAGGYQETQYF	TGTGCCAGCAGCGTAGGACTAGCGGGAGGATACCAAGAGACCCAGTACTTC
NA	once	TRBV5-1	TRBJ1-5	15	CASSLDSGGGQPQHF	TGCGCCAGCAGCTTGGATTCCGGGGGAGGTCAGCCCCAGCATTTT
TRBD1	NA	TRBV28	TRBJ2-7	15	CASSTLGQSSYEQYF	TGTGCCAGCAGCACGTTGGGACAGAGCTCCTACGAGCAGTACTTC
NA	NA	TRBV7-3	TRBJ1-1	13	CASSLSVNTEAFF	TGTGCCAGCAGCCTCTCAGTGAACACTGAAGCTTTCTTT
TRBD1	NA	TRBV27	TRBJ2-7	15	CASTSLGQGTNEQYF	TGTGCCAGCACATCACTGGGACAGGGGACGAACGAGCAGTACTTC
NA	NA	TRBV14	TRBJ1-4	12	CASSPLGEKLFF	TGTGCCAGCAGCCCCCTAGGAGAAAAACTGTTTTTT
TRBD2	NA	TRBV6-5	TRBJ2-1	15	CASRPQLAGNNEQFF	TGTGCCAGCAGGCCACAACTAGCGGGGAACAATGAGCAGTTCTTC
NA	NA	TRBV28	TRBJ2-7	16	CASSRGGAGLSYEQYF	TGTGCCAGCAGTCGCGGGGGCGCGGGTTTATCCTACGAGCAGTACTTC
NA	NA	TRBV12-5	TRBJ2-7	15	CASGLALWSSYEQYF	TGTGCTAGTGGTTTGGCGCTTTGGAGCTCCTACGAGCAGTACTTC
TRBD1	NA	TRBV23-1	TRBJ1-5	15	CASSQSTGGCQPQHF	TGCGCCAGCAGTCAGTCTACAGGGGGTTGTCAGCCCCAGCATTTT